The 21 T cell receptor beta chains reported below all come from one sample, sequenced in a study of shared clonotypes between healthy human individuals. Here immunoSEQ multiplex PCR was the method, and the copy in TCRdb shows in-frame clones only, minus some. The repertoire holds 2 million to 3 million clones, 80% to 95% seen once, with around 0.37% in the top ten. Sequenced: naive CD4+ T cells from PBMCs. Stated subset: CD45RA+ positively selected. These receptors all come from a man younger than 30 in good health. Some clones in this sample may be carry-over from other donors' samples.

This clone came up once. The J gene is TRBJ1-1, the V gene TRBV6-5; D is uncertain. The V gene lost 1 base and the J gene lost 4 bases, with 7 bases spanning the gap. Germline V CDR1 and CDR2: MNHEY, SVGAGI. The CDR3 is 13 amino acids. The CDR3 protein is CASSYWRGTEAFF. CDR3 in DNA: TGTGCCAGCAGTTACTGGCGCGGCACTGAAGCTTTCTTT.

V and J are TRBV7-2 and TRBJ2-7, with 8 positions matching TRBD1. The germline V gene has CDR1 SGHTA and CDR2 FQGNSA. Losses at the gene ends were 0 bases for V and 0 bases for J; bases not matched to a gene: 4. This CDR3 region has 16 residues. CDR3 sequence (DNA): TGTGCCAGCAGCTTAGCGATCGGACAGGGCTCCTACGAGCAGTACTTC. Protein sequence: CASSLAIGQGSYEQYF.

The chain has TRBV29-1 and TRBJ2-5, with D unclear. This CDR3 comprises 13 residues. From germline, CDR1 is SQVTM and CDR2 ANQGSEA. Deletions cut 6 bases from V and 1 base from J, with 12 bases between. The CDR3 bases are TGCAGCGTGGCCCCGGGCGGCCAAGAGACCCAGTACTTC. It is translated as CSVAPGGQETQYF.

This clone was detected once. The V and J genes are TRBV5-1 and TRBJ2-2, with D perhaps TRBD2 (5 bases). The CDR3 loop spans 15 amino acids. V gave up 4 bases and J gave up 5 bases, with 15 bases separating them. Germline V gene lookup returns CDR1 SGHRS and CDR2 YFSETQ. The CDR3 sequence: CASSIAGVSTGELFF. CDR3 in DNA: TGCGCCAGCAGCATAGCCGGGGTCAGTACCGGGGAGCTGTTTTTT.

The V and J genes are TRBV5-8 and TRBJ2-2; D is ambiguous. Germline V gives CDR1 SGHTS, CDR2 YDEGEE. The CDR3 sequence is 16 residues long. V lost 7 bases and J lost 0, with 16 bases in between. The CDR3 is CASGRRKVANTGELFF. CDR3 sequence (DNA): TGTGCCAGCGGCCGGAGAAAGGTAGCGAACACCGGGGAGCTGTTTTTT.

The chain recombines TRBV19 with TRBJ2-7; 7 positions match TRBD2. Trimming cost V 6 bases and J 0 bases; bases outside gene matches: 8. CDR1 is LNHDA, CDR2 SQIVND, per germline (reference sequence). This CDR3 contains 15 residues. In DNA, the CDR3 is TGTGCCAGTAGACCGCGAGCGGGAAACTCCTACGAGCAGTACTTC. Encoded protein: CASRPRAGNSYEQYF.

J is TRBJ2-1 and V is TRBV7-3; D gene ambiguous. This CDR3 is 16 amino acids long. The V gene's germline CDR1 is SGHTA and CDR2 FQGTGA. V was clipped by 5 bases and J by 0 bases, with 14 bases between them. CDR3 sequence (DNA): TGTGCCAGCAGCCCCTGGCTTGGTGACTCCTACAATGAGCAGTTCTTC. It is translated as CASSPWLGDSYNEQFF.

The chain recombines TRBV6-6 with TRBJ2-7; 10 bases line up with TRBD1. Germline V gene sequence: CDR1 MNHNY, CDR2 SVGAGI (reference sequence). The ends lost 7 bases at V and 2 bases at J; junction bases unmatched: 8. CDR3 length: 15 amino acids. DNA for the CDR3: TGTGCCAGCAACGAAGCCGGGACAGGGGCCTACGAGCAGTACTTC. Encoded protein: CASNEAGTGAYEQYF.

This clone was observed a few times. This CDR3 is also generated by other DNA sequences in the sample. The chain is built from TRBV30 and TRBJ1-1; D might be TRBD1 (5 bases). Germline-derived CDR1 and CDR2 are GTSNPN and SVGIG (reference sequence). Trimming took off 2 bases at V and 6 bases at J, with 10 bases between the two ends. The CDR3 consists of 12 residues. The chain's CDR3 is CAWSQGSPEAFF. The DNA for the CDR3 is TGTGCCTGGAGTCAGGGTAGCCCTGAAGCTTTCTTT.

The count of this clone is one. This rearrangement joins TRBV28 to TRBJ2-3; 13 bases agree with TRBD2. Germline CDR1 is MDHEN and CDR2 is SYDVKM. This CDR3 comprises 17 residues. V trimming: 6 bases; J trimming: 5 bases; junction bases outside the gene matches: 11. As DNA, the CDR3 is TGTGCCAGCAGGCAGATAGGGACTAGCGGGATGTTAGATACGCAGTATTTT. Its translation: CASRQIGTSGMLDTQYF.

This clone was recorded a few times. The chain carries TRBV2 and TRBJ1-5, with D possibly matching TRBD1 (6 bases). Trimming took off 5 bases at V and 6 bases at J, with 8 bases between the two ends. There are 12 residues in the CDR3. Germline loops: CDR1 SNHLY, CDR2 FYNNEI. The CDR3 protein is CASSPDSQPQHF. DNA of the CDR3: TGTGCCAGCAGTCCGGACAGTCAGCCCCAGCATTTT.

This chain joins TRBV5-1 and TRBJ2-3; the D is unclear. Trimming removed 0 bases from V and 3 bases from J, with 14 bases in between. In germline, CDR1 is SGHRS, CDR2 YFSETQ. This CDR3 spans 16 amino acids. In nucleotides, the CDR3 is TGCGCCAGCAGCTTGGATGGCGGCAGGTCGACAGATACGCAGTATTTT. Residues: CASSLDGGRSTDTQYF.

The V and J genes are TRBV30 and TRBJ2-1; 12 positions agree with TRBD2. The V gene end was trimmed by 1 base and the J gene end by 10 bases; junction bases not matched to a gene: 8. Germline V gene sequence: CDR1 GTSNPN, CDR2 SVGIG (reference sequence). CDR3 length equals 15 residues. The CDR3 nucleotides are TGTGCCTGGAGTGGGTCTAGCGGGAGGGCCGGCGAGCAGTTCTTC. Translating it yields CAWSGSSGRAGEQFF.

On this clone: Other DNA sequences in the sample encode the same CDR3. This chain joins TRBV15 and TRBJ2-7; a weak D match, TRBD1 (6 bases). The germline gives CDR1 LNHNV, CDR2 YYDKDF (reference sequence). V was shortened by 3 bases and J by 3 bases, with 9 bases between the two germline ends. This CDR3 has 13 amino acids. CDR3 sequence: CATSRDSLYEQYF. The DNA of the CDR3 is TGTGCCACCAGCAGGGACAGTCTCTACGAGCAGTACTTC.

To note about this clone: Other DNA sequences in this specimen translate into the identical CDR3. The CDR3 loop reads CASSLGAGTSYNEQFF. In DNA form, the CDR3 reads TGCGCCAGCAGCTTGGGGGCCGGGACCTCCTACAATGAGCAGTTCTTC. The chain joins TRBV5-1 to TRBJ2-1, with D perhaps given as TRBD1 or TRBD2 (5 bases each). Germline V gene sequence: CDR1 SGHRS, CDR2 YFSETQ. This CDR3 comprises 16 residues. Deletions cut 0 bases from V and 0 bases from J, with 10 bases between. The complete variable domain, with remaining parts taken from reference TRBV5-1 and TRBJ2-1, reads KAGVTQTPRYLIKTRGQQVTLSCSPISGHRSVSWYQQTPGQGLQFLFEYFSETQRNKGNFPGRFSGRQFSNSRSEMNVSTLELGDSALYLCASSLGAGTSYNEQFFGPGTRLTVL.

This chain connects TRBV4-2 to TRBJ2-1; 12 bases match TRBD2. V was pared by 0 bases and J by 2 bases, with 2 bases of the junction left unmatched. This CDR3 is 17 amino acids long. Germline assignment: CDR1 LGHNA and CDR2 YNFKEQ. CDR3 nucleotides: TGTGCCAGCAGCCAAGATCTAGCGGGAGGGGCCTACAATGAGCAGTTCTTC. It translates to CASSQDLAGGAYNEQFF.

This chain uses TRBV5-5 with TRBJ1-2; D possibly corresponds to TRBD1 (5 bases). CDR1 and CDR2 (germline): SGHKS, YYEKEE (reference sequence). V was trimmed by 4 bases and J by 0 bases, leaving 13 bases between them. This CDR3 is built from 15 residues. CDR3 in DNA: TGTGCCAGCAGCACCGGGGGTGGGGCTAACTATGGCTACACCTTC. This codes for CASSTGGGANYGYTF.

This clone was counted once. The V and J genes are TRBV18 and TRBJ2-2, with 9 nucleotides matching TRBD2. Germline CDR1 is KGHSH and CDR2 is LQKENI. The V gene end was trimmed by 6 bases and the J gene end by 7 bases; junction bases not matched to a gene: 3. The CDR3 totals 13 residues. CDR3 sequence: CASSSTSGGELFF. The DNA for the CDR3 is TGTGCCAGCTCTTCGACTAGCGGCGGGGAGCTGTTTTTT. Full variable domain (rest looked up from reference TRBV18 and TRBJ2-2): NAGVMQNPRHLVRRRGQEARLRCSPMKGHSHVYWYRQLPEEGLKFMVYLQKENIIDESGMPKERFSAEFPKEGPSILRIQQVVRGDSAAYFCASSSTSGGELFFGEGSRLTVL.

There are a few counts of this clone. This chain links TRBV11-2 with TRBJ2-6; no clear D gene. The CDR3 is 13 amino acids. Per germline, CDR1 SGHAT and CDR2 FQNNGV. With 3 bases removed from V and 4 bases from J, the gap between germline ends came to 4 bases. The CDR3 protein is CASSFAGANVLTF. In DNA, the CDR3 is TGTGCCAGCAGCTTTGCCGGGGCCAACGTCCTGACTTTC.

The V call is TRBV29-1, the J call TRBJ1-2, with 8 nucleotides matching TRBD1. The germline CDR1 and CDR2 sequences are SQVTM and ANQGSEA. The CDR3 totals 14 residues. J was trimmed by 8 bases and V by 0 bases; bases with no gene match: 8. In nucleotides, the CDR3 is TGCAGCGTTGAAGATATTCAGGGGGCATACGGCTACACCTTC. Translated: CSVEDIQGAYGYTF.

This clone was observed a single time. The V gene is TRBV5-1, the J gene TRBJ2-1, with 10 bases fitting TRBD1. Germline V CDR1 and CDR2: SGHRS, YFSETQ. This CDR3 has 15 amino acids. V lost 4 bases and J lost 13; bases outside the gene matches: 14. In DNA form, the CDR3 reads TGCGCCAGCAGCCCACCGGACAGGGGGGTAGCGGGCCAGTTCTTC. This codes for CASSPPDRGVAGQFF.